Sequencing of this T cell receptor beta chain was carried out in a study of Tregs in tolerant kidney transplant recipients. Study details: Mixed chimerism was transient after nonmyeloablative marrow transplants from related graft donors.

With regard to this clone: The antigen is undetermined.

Trimming cost V 0 bases and J 3 bases, with 8 bases left between them. CDR3 size: 14 residues. The germline V gene has CDR1 MNHNS and CDR2 SASEGT. Unstimulated regulatory T cells (CD4+CD25+CD127-), CD4+CD25- non-regulatory cells, CD4 and CD8 cells were FACS-sorted from thawed PBMCs. Only in-frame clones appear in the TCRdb table, and some are missing; sequencing was by immunoSEQ multiplex PCR. The profile covers about 110,000 clones, with almost 90% appearing a single time and 0.3% to 0.4% taken by the ten largest. Study-wide findings and caveats: Biological reproducibility was not directly addressed, but technical replication error appeared minimal. In tolerant patients, donor-specific Tregs outgrew total Tregs, suggesting antigen-driven expansion.

The receptor was isolated from a human donor who received a combined kidney and bone marrow transplant. The sample consisted of CD4+ T cells from blood, taken before the transplant. The chain uses TRBV6-1 and TRBJ1-1, with a weak D call TRBD1 (5 bases). The CDR3, as DNA: TGTGCCAGCAGTGAAGCGGCCAGGGACACTGAAGCTTTCTTT. Translated, it gives CASSEAARDTEAFF.